The source of this TCR beta chain is a study of shared clonotypes between healthy human individuals. About this clone: Other DNA variants within this sample encode the same CDR3.

Samples underwent the assay at deep level. In the study's own analysis: Filtering was not the same, since immunoSEQ gave junction-only sequences without quality scores. Generated by immunoSEQ multiplex PCR, the TCRdb table keeps only in-frame clones and is missing some. V and J calls and clone size are as listed in that table; D and trimming were resolved from the DNA. The sample holds about 450,000 clones, around three quarters seen once. V was shortened by 6 bases and J by 0 bases, with 6 bases between the two germline ends. The CDR3 has 13 residues. Germline CDR1 reads SNHLY; CDR2 reads FYNNEI. The specimen sequenced was PBMCs. The sequence derives from a woman aged 40 to 50 in good health. Some clones in this sample may be carry-over from other donors' samples. The J gene is TRBJ1-5, the V gene TRBV2; tentative D call: TRBD1 (5 bases). The CDR3 is CASRGDSNQPQHF. In DNA form, the CDR3 reads TGTGCCAGCAGGGGGGATAGCAATCAGCCCCAGCATTTT.